Listed below are T cell receptor beta chains from one sample, sequenced in a study of early T cells in non-severe SARS-CoV-2 infection. MiXCR was run by TCRdb on the 5' RACE reads, yielding one entry per CDR3 protein. The repertoire includes over 70,000 distinct CDR3 sequences, approximately 14% of them detected once, and 6.5% to 9% sits in the top ten. The sequencing input was whole blood. The source is an adult who was a healthcare worker with PCR-confirmed SARS-CoV-2 infection or an uninfected control (not recorded which). CDR3s include the opening cysteine and the closing phenylalanine or tryptophan. The D gene is left open where the match is weak. Clone size is not always given. Where it is, it says once, few, many or a class for expanded clones.

>TRBD1|TRBV30|NA|11|TRBJ1-2
CAWGQGNGYTF
TGTGCCTGGGGACAGGGGAATGGCTACACCTTC
>NA|TRBV2|few|18|TRBJ1-4
CASSELAGPYATNEKLFF
TGTGCCAGCAGTGAACTTGCAGGCCCCTATGCAACTAATGAAAAACTGTTTTTT
>TRBD1|TRBV6-5|NA|14|TRBJ2-6
CASRQGPGANVLTF
TGTGCCAGCAGACAGGGGCCTGGGGCCAACGTCCTGACTTTC
>NA|TRBV6-2/TRBV6-3|many|14|TRBJ2-1
CASSYLDSRDQQFF
TGTGCCAGCAGTTACTTAGACTCCCGGGACCAGCAGTTCTTC
>NA|TRBV7-3|NA|14|TRBJ2-3
CASSDGLAPDTQYF
TGTGCCAGCAGCGACGGCCTAGCGCCAGATACGCAGTATTTT
>NA|TRBV7-9|NA|16|TRBJ2-1
CASSSSALASDNEQFF
TGTGCCAGCAGCTCCTCGGCATTAGCGTCGGACAATGAGCAGTTCTTC
>TRBD1|TRBV14|NA|14|TRBJ2-1
CASSRDRSINEQFF
TGTGCCAGCAGCCGGGACAGATCGATCAATGAGCAGTTCTTC
>NA|TRBV15|NA|15|TRBJ2-3
CATSRTRLGGDTQYF
TGTGCCACCAGCAGGACAAGACTTGGTGGGGATACGCAGTATTTT
>TRBD1|TRBV6-5|many|17|TRBJ2-3
CASSSGQGVSSTDTQYF
TGTGCCAGCAGTTCCGGACAGGGGGTATCTAGCACAGATACGCAGTATTTT
>NA|TRBV12-3/TRBV12-4|NA|15|TRBJ2-5
CASSPRGPYQETQYF
TGTGCCAGCAGCCCTAGAGGACCGTACCAAGAGACCCAGTACTTC
>NA|TRBV11-2|NA|15|TRBJ2-7
CASSLDLRYSYEQYF
TGTGCCAGCAGCTTAGATCTGCGCTACTCCTACGAGCAGTACTTC
>NA|TRBV28|NA|13|TRBJ1-4
CASSLSWNEKLFF
TGTGCCAGCAGTTTAAGTTGGAACGAAAAACTGTTTTTT
>NA|TRBV5-1|few|16|TRBJ2-5
CASSLGFTSPQETQYF
TGCGCCAGCAGCTTGGGATTCACCAGCCCCCAAGAGACCCAGTACTTC
>TRBD1|TRBV29-1|NA|13|TRBJ2-3
CTFNRGGTDTQYF
TGCACCTTTAACAGGGGCGGCACAGATACGCAGTATTTT
>NA|TRBV11-2|few|15|TRBJ2-7
CASSSWEGATYEQYF
TGTGCCAGCAGCTCCTGGGAGGGGGCTACCTACGAGCAGTACTTC
>NA|TRBV5-1|few|13|TRBJ2-6
CASREVGANVLTF
TGCGCCAGCAGAGAAGTTGGGGCCAACGTCCTGACTTTC
>TRBD2|TRBV7-2|NA|16|TRBJ2-3
CASSSRTSGVTDTQYF
TGTGCCAGCAGCTCTCGGACTAGCGGGGTGACAGATACGCAGTATTTT
>NA|TRBV28|few|15|TRBJ2-7
CASRPSRDSSYEQYF
TGTGCCAGCAGACCCAGCAGAGACAGCTCCTACGAGCAGTACTTC
>NA|TRBV4-1|many|15|TRBJ1-4
CASSQDGQRMEKLFF
TGCGCCAGCAGCCAAGATGGACAGAGAATGGAAAAACTGTTTTTT
>NA|TRBV11-2|few|16|TRBJ1-1
CASSGGSGLMNTEAFF
TGTGCCAGCAGCGGGGGGTCAGGGCTCATGAACACTGAAGCTTTCTTT
>TRBD1|TRBV7-8|few|13|TRBJ1-2
CASSLGQSYGYTF
TGTGCCAGCAGCTTGGGACAGTCATATGGCTACACCTTC
>TRBD1|TRBV5-1|few|14|TRBJ2-1
CASSRGTASDEQFF
TGCGCCAGCAGCCGAGGGACAGCCTCCGATGAGCAGTTCTTC
>TRBD1|TRBV3-1|few|15|TRBJ1-2
CASSQARGQGHGYTF
TGTGCCAGCAGCCAAGCCCGGGGACAGGGACATGGCTACACCTTC
>TRBD1|TRBV6-5|few|13|TRBJ2-1
CASSYRQGGYPFF
TGTGCCAGCAGTTACCGACAGGGGGGTTATCCGTTCTTC
>NA|TRBV5-8|NA|16|TRBJ2-3
CASSLGVRTNTDTQYF
TGTGCCAGCAGCTTGGGGGTGCGGACCAACACAGATACGCAGTATTTT
>NA|TRBV3-1|few|18|TRBJ1-1
CASSQEMGLGASRAEAFF
TGTGCCAGCAGCCAAGAGATGGGGTTAGGCGCGTCGAGGGCTGAAGCTTTCTTT
>TRBD1|TRBV28|few|19|TRBJ2-1
CASSLWAVVRDRGSDEQFF
TGTGCCAGCAGTTTATGGGCGGTAGTCCGGGACAGGGGATCCGATGAGCAGTTCTTC
>NA|TRBV12-3/TRBV12-4|medium-sized|13|TRBJ1-1
CASSPLGDTEAFF
TGTGCCAGCAGTCCCCTTGGGGACACTGAAGCTTTCTTT
>TRBD2|TRBV5-5|NA|15|TRBJ2-7
CASSLRASGKDTEYF
TGTGCCAGCAGCTTGCGGGCTAGCGGGAAAGATACGGAGTACTTC
>TRBD2|TRBV7-6|NA|17|TRBJ2-7
CASSLAPVLAGVDEQYF
TGTGCCAGCAGCTTAGCGCCGGTACTAGCGGGAGTCGACGAGCAGTACTTC
>NA|TRBV6-2/TRBV6-3|few|15|TRBJ2-1
CASSYSGRSYNEQFF
TGTGCCAGCAGTTACTCTGGGCGCTCCTACAATGAGCAGTTCTTC
>TRBD1|TRBV12-3/TRBV12-4|NA|14|TRBJ1-1
CASSLTGQGSEAFF
TGTGCCAGCAGTTTAACGGGACAGGGGTCTGAAGCTTTCTTT
>NA|TRBV30|NA|13|TRBJ1-2
CAWKLEGNYGYTF
TGTGCCTGGAAGCTCGAGGGTAACTATGGCTACACCTTC
>NA|TRBV7-2|many|17|TRBJ2-4
CASSLGGGRRVGNIQYF
TGTGCCAGCAGCTTAGGTGGGGGGCGTAGGGTCGGGAACATTCAGTACTTC
>TRBD2|TRBV28|NA|17|TRBJ2-1
CASSSRKLAGAYNEQFF
TGTGCCAGCAGTTCCCGGAAACTAGCGGGGGCTTACAATGAGCAGTTCTTC
>NA|TRBV7-6|NA|18|TRBJ2-3
CASSPGDRVVLGTDTQYF
TGTGCCAGCAGCCCGGGAGACAGGGTTGTGTTAGGCACAGATACGCAGTATTTT
>NA|TRBV6-5|NA|13|TRBJ1-2
CASSYSRLQGYTF
TGTGCCAGCAGTTACTCGAGGTTACAGGGCTACACCTTC
>TRBD1|TRBV20-1|NA|14|TRBJ2-5
CSAKTGSAQETQYF
TGCAGTGCGAAGACAGGGAGTGCTCAAGAGACCCAGTACTTC
>NA|TRBV6-6|few|14|TRBJ1-1
CASKGPGTNTEAFF
TGTGCCAGCAAGGGTCCGGGGACGAACACTGAAGCTTTCTTT
>NA|TRBV11-2|NA|16|TRBJ1-5
CASSQGGRGSNQPQHF
TGTGCCAGCAGCCAGGGAGGCAGAGGGAGCAATCAGCCCCAGCATTTT
>NA|TRBV7-2|NA|16|TRBJ1-4
CASSPRGGGLSEKLFF
TGTGCCAGCAGCCCAAGGGGTGGGGGTCTGAGTGAAAAACTGTTTTTT
>TRBD1|TRBV7-6|NA|14|TRBJ2-1
CASSTRQGDNEQFF
TGTGCCAGCAGCACCCGACAGGGGGATAATGAGCAGTTCTTC
>NA|TRBV3-1|few|17|TRBJ2-1
CASSQGNRPPGYNEQFF
TGTGCCAGCAGCCAAGGGAATAGGCCCCCGGGATACAATGAGCAGTTCTTC
>TRBD1|TRBV29-1|NA|13|TRBJ2-2
CSADRAGTGELFF
TGCAGCGCGGACAGGGCCGGCACCGGGGAGCTGTTTTTT
>NA|TRBV3-1|NA|15|TRBJ2-3
CASSQGGADTDTQYF
TGTGCCAGCAGCCAAGGGGGGGCAGATACAGATACGCAGTATTTT